The 22 T cell receptor beta chains presented below share a single source sample, sequenced in a study of tumor-infiltrating lymphocytes in primary liver carcinoma. A primer matching the constant region was used to make TCR beta cDNA from 450 to 550 ng of total RNA. Three nested multiplex PCR rounds, a slightly modified ARM-PCR method, built the TCR beta libraries. In the first two PCR rounds, TRBV1-TRBV30 forward primers were paired with a C-beta reverse primer, and each round lasted 10 cycles. TCRdb reprocessed the multiplex PCR reads with MiXCR, giving one entry per CDR3 protein. The table lists some 50,000 distinct CDR3 sequences, 70% to 85% of them singletons. Taking about 17-31 mg of unsorted bulk tissue, the authors co-extracted RNA and DNA. The sample comprised liver tumor tissue from sampling region 5. Subset specified: tumor region T5, tumor centre. The source of these receptors is a man aged 40-49 years with primary liver carcinoma and hepatitis B virus infection.

This clonotype was observed at least ten times. V gene TRBV29-1 combines with J gene TRBJ2-1; 12 nucleotides align to TRBD2. The CDR3 is 14 residues long. The germline gives CDR1 SQVTM, CDR2 ANQGSEA. V trimming: 2 bases; J trimming: 7 bases; junction bases outside the gene matches: 3. CDR3 DNA: TGCAGCGTTGAAAGAACTAGCGGGGGGAATGAGCAGTTCTTC. This sequence encodes CSVERTSGGNEQFF.

This clonotype was seen at least ten times. The V and J genes are TRBV24-1 and TRBJ2-5, with 7 bases lining up with TRBD2. The V segment lost 7 bases and the J segment 4 bases; nucleotides outside the gene matches: 11. The CDR3 is made up of 15 amino acids. The germline CDR1 and CDR2 sequences are KGHDR and SFDVKD. The CDR3 DNA is TGTGCCACCAGCGAAGGGACTAACCTTCGAGAGACCCAGTACTTC. This codes for CATSEGTNLRETQYF.

This clonotype was recorded many times. This chain uses TRBV5-6 with TRBJ2-3; TRBD2 matches 7 bases. Losses at the gene ends were 0 bases for V and 2 bases for J; bases not matched to a gene: 3. Germline assignment: CDR1 SGHDT and CDR2 YYEEEE. The CDR3 consists of 15 residues. The CDR3 protein is CASSLAGGPTDTQYF. For the CDR3, the DNA is TGTGCCAGCAGCTTGGCGGGAGGACCCACAGATACGCAGTATTTT.

The sample holds many counts of this clonotype. The chain joins TRBV12-3 or TRBV12-4 to TRBJ2-7, with D possibly being TRBD2 (5 bases). The V gene lost 3 bases and the J gene lost 0 bases, with 9 bases spanning the gap. This CDR3 spans 14 amino acids. The CDR3 is CASSFRLASYEQYF. Written as DNA, the CDR3 is TGTGCCAGCAGTTTTCGGCTAGCCTCCTACGAGCAGTACTTC.

This clonotype came up once. A read error may be the cause here, since a much bigger clone is one base away. This chain uses TRBV5-6 with TRBJ2-1; weak D call: TRBD2 (6 bases). Germline loops: CDR1 SGHDT, CDR2 YYEEEE. The CDR3 is 11 residues long. Trimming shortened V by 3 bases and J by 15 bases, and 13 bases separated the two germline ends. CDR3 region: CASSSGTQGFF. The CDR3 DNA is TGTGCCAGCAGCTCTGGGACTCAAGGGTTCTTC.

A single count supports this clonotype. Germline is not matched at one junction end, which may reflect a read error. The chain has TRBV16 and TRBJ2-7; D gene unclear. CDR1 is KGHSY, CDR2 FQNENV, per germline. There are 14 residues in the CDR3. The CDR3 is CASSQSNSANEQYF. CDR3 nucleotide sequence: TGTGCCAGCAGCCAATCGAACTCCGCCAACGAGCAGTATTTC.

With regard to this clonotype: At one boundary the junction diverges from the germline segment, which might be a read error. The genes are TRBV6-6 and TRBJ2-1; 9 bases align to TRBD1. CDR1 is MNHNY and CDR2 is SVGAGI in the germline V gene (reference sequence). The CDR3 has 15 residues. The CDR3 sequence: CTSSNPDRGCNEQFF. DNA of the CDR3: TGTACCAGCAGTAACCCGGACAGGGGTTGCAATGAGCAGTTCTTC.

This clonotype was detected a few times. The chain recombines TRBV28 with TRBJ2-2, with 8 bases aligning to TRBD2. CDR1 and CDR2 (germline): MDHEN, SYDVKM. V was pared by 3 bases and J by 4 bases, with 7 bases of the junction left unmatched. This CDR3 comprises 16 residues. CDR3 amino acids: CASSLTAGVFTGELFF. CDR3 nucleotides: TGTGCCAGCAGTTTGACAGCGGGAGTATTCACCGGGGAGCTGTTTTTT.

Concerning this clonotype itself: The final CDR3 position lacks the conserved phenylalanine or tryptophan, pointing to a likely read error. The DNA is left out, because the CDR3 cannot be placed on it with certainty; the CDR3 is given as TCRdb lists it. This chain joins TRBV29-1 and TRBJ2-7; TRBD2 is taken as the D call from the table, unchecked against the DNA. CDR1 SQVTM and CDR2 ANQGSEA come from the germline V gene. Both ends counted, the CDR3 spans 13 residues. The CDR3 sequence is CSVESGLGYEQDY.

This clonotype was picked up a small number of times. This chain connects TRBV27 to TRBJ2-4; tentative D call: TRBD1 (8 bases). From germline, CDR1 is MNHEY and CDR2 SMNVEV (reference sequence). The ends were cut back, 5 bases at V and 9 bases at J, with 17 bases in the middle. CDR3 size: 14 residues. The CDR3 nucleotides are TGTGCCAGCAGTACTACAGGGGGGGGTTCCATTCAGTACTTC. It yields the protein CASSTTGGGSIQYF.

On this clonotype itself: One junction end does not reproduce the germline sequence, and a read error may be involved. The V call is TRBV5-1, the J call TRBJ1-1, with TRBD1 matching 8 bases. Per the germline V gene, CDR1 is SGHRS and CDR2 is YFSETQ. The CDR3 runs to 17 residues. CDR3 protein: CTSNQKAGGGGNTEAFF. As DNA, the CDR3 is TGCACCAGCAACCAGAAGGCAGGGGGCGGAGGTAACACTGAAGCTTTCTTT.

On this clonotype: One junction end disagrees with the germline gene, perhaps due to a read error. This chain connects TRBV11-1 to TRBJ2-5; D perhaps matches TRBD2 (5 bases). CDR3 length equals 19 residues. CDR1 is SGHAT and CDR2 is FQDESV in the germline V gene (reference sequence). CDR3 bases: TGTGCCAGCCGCCCGCCCCCGGAAGTCAGGAAGGACTTCCAAGAGACCCAATACTTC. As protein: CASRPPPEVRKDFQETQYF. Full variable domain (missing parts from reference TRBV11-1 and TRBJ2-5): EAEVAQSPRYKITEKSQAVAFWCDPISGHATLYWYRQILGQGPELLVQFQDESVVDDSQLPKDRFSAERLKGVDSTLKIQPAELGDSAMYLCASRPPPEVRKDFQETQYFGPGTRLLVL.

On this clonotype itself: A junction boundary mismatches the germline segment, possibly from a read error. The gene calls are TRBV6-6 and TRBJ2-2, with D perhaps TRBD1 or TRBD2 (5 bases each). This CDR3 region has 15 residues. Germline V gene lookup returns CDR1 MNHNY and CDR2 SVGAGI (reference sequence). The CDR3 DNA follows: TGTGTCAGCAGTTACGATGCGGTCGGGACCGGGGAGTTGTTTTTT. It translates to CVSSYDAVGTGELFF.

A word on this clonotype: Here the CDR3 omits its conserved ending phenylalanine or tryptophan, so a read error is the likely source. V is TRBV29-1 and J is TRBJ2-1, with 8 bases fitting TRBD2. This CDR3 spans 15 amino acids. Per the germline V gene, CDR1 is SQVTM and CDR2 is ANQGSEA. CDR3 sequence (DNA): TGCAGCGTTGAAGGTCTAGCGGGCCCCTACAATGGGCAGTTCATC. It encodes CSVEGLAGPYNGQFI.

The chain carries TRBV9 and TRBJ1-6; D not resolved. V lost 4 bases, J lost 8 bases, and 13 bases lay in between. CDR3 length equals 14 residues. From germline, CDR1 is SGDLS and CDR2 YYNGEE. This chain's CDR3 is CASSTDNLDSPLHF. CDR3 in DNA: TGTGCCAGCAGCACAGACAATCTTGATTCACCCCTCCACTTT.

This sequence joins TRBV29-1 and TRBJ2-1, with D possibly being TRBD1 (7 bases). The CDR3 totals 14 residues. Germline CDR1 and CDR2: SQVTM and ANQGSEA. Trimming removed 7 bases at V and 12 bases at J, with 25 bases between. The CDR3 coding sequence is TGCAGCGGATTGCCGGGACAGCGGGTGGATCGGCAGTTCTTC. As protein: CSGLPGQRVDRQFF.

As for this clonotype: This may stem from a read error, because a much larger clone lies one nucleotide away. The chain is built from TRBV28 and TRBJ2-7; D may correspond to TRBD1 or TRBD2 (6 bases each). The CDR3 is 14 residues long. Per the germline V gene, CDR1 is MDHEN and CDR2 is SYDVKM. This CDR3 is CVSSLRGENYEQYF. The CDR3 bases are TGTGTCAGCAGTTTAAGGGGGGAAAACTACGAGCAGTACTTC.

V and J are TRBV10-1 and TRBJ2-1; D remains unclear. This CDR3 has 15 residues. Germline CDR1 is WNHNN and CDR2 is SYGVQD (reference sequence). V was clipped by 0 bases and J by 8 bases, with 14 bases between them. CDR3 in amino acids: CASSESILPLDEQFF. CDR3 coding DNA: TGCGCCAGCAGTGAGTCGATTCTTCCCCTCGATGAGCAGTTCTTC.

There are many counts of this clonotype. This chain joins TRBV7-3 and TRBJ1-1, with D perhaps matching TRBD1 (5 bases). Germline CDR1 SGHTA, CDR2 FQGTGA. The CDR3 covers 12 residues. Trimming took off 4 bases at V and 3 bases at J, with 6 bases between the two ends. The CDR3 region is CASSSQDTEAFF. The CDR3 DNA sequence: TGTGCCAGCAGCTCACAGGACACTGAAGCTTTCTTT.

This clonotype was counted at least ten times. The gene calls are TRBV12-3 or TRBV12-4 and TRBJ2-5, with no clear D. V was trimmed by 5 bases and J by 4 bases, leaving 5 bases between them. This CDR3 is 11 amino acids long. The CDR3 DNA reads TGTGCCAGCAGTCCCCTAGAGACCCAGTACTTC. This codes for CASSPLETQYF.

This clonotype was detected ten times or more. The chain carries TRBV7-9 and TRBJ2-5, with unresolved D. The germline V and J ends were trimmed by 6 bases and 0 bases, with 14 bases remaining between them. The CDR3 length is 15 residues. Germline-derived CDR1 and CDR2 are SEHNR and FQNEAQ (reference sequence). The CDR3 region is CASSPSREYQETQYF. Written as DNA, the CDR3 is TGTGCCAGCAGTCCCAGCCGCGAGTACCAAGAGACCCAGTACTTC.

Worth noting for this clonotype: A read error may account for a junction end that differs from germline. The V and J genes are TRBV28 and TRBJ2-7, with D unresolved. The CDR3 length is 15 residues. Germline V gene lookup returns CDR1 MDHEN and CDR2 SYDVKM. The CDR3 DNA reads as TGTGCCAGCAGTTCATGGTCCAGCAGCTCCTACGAGCAGGACTTC. Translated: CASSSWSSSSYEQDF.